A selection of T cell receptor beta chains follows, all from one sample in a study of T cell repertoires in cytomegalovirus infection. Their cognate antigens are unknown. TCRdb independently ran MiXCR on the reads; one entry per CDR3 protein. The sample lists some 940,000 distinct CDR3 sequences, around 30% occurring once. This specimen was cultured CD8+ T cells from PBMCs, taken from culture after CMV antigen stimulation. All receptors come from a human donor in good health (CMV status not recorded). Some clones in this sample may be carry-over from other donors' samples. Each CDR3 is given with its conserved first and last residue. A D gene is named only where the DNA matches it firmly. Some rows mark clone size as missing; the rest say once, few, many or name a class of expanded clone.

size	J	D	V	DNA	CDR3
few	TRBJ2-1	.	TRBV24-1	TGTGCCACCAGTCAAGTTGGGTACGATGAGCAGTTCTTC	CATSQVGYDEQFF
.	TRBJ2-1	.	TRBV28	TGTGCCAGCAGTTTCTCGGGGCATGAGCAGTTCTTC	CASSFSGHEQFF
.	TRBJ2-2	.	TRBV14	TGTGCCAGCAGCCAACTCTCAAACCCTCTCGGGGAGCTGTTTTTT	CASSQLSNPLGELFF
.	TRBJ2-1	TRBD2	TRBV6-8	TGTGCCAGCAGTGGTAGCGGGGGGGCCTGGAATGAGCAGTTCTTC	CASSGSGGAWNEQFF
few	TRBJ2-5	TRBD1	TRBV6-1	TGTGCCAGCGTGGGACAGCAAGAGACCCAGTACTTC	CASVGQQETQYF
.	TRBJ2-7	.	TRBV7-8	TGTGCCAGCAGCGGTTATGGGTCCGAGCAGTACTTC	CASSGYGSEQYF
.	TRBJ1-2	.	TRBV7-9	TGTGCCAGCACCTGGGACGGCGCGCTCTATGGCTACACCTTC	CASTWDGALYGYTF
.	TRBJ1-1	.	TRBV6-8	TGTGCCAGCAGGGAGCCTTCGGGGTACACTGAAGCTTTCTTT	CASREPSGYTEAFF
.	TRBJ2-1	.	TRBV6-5	TGTGCCACCGAGACCTTATACAATGAGCAGTTCTTC	CATETLYNEQFF
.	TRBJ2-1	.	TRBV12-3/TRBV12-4	TGTGCCAGCAGTTTAAGGGGACTCCCAAATGAGCAGTTCTTC	CASSLRGLPNEQFF
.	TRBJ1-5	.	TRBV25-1	TGTGCCAGCAGTGAATCTCTGAATCAGCCCCAGCATTTT	CASSESLNQPQHF
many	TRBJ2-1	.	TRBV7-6	TGTGCCAGCAGCTTAGCACGGAGCTCCTACAATGAGCAGTTCTTC	CASSLARSSYNEQFF
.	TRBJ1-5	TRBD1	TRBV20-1	TGCAGTGCTCATCCTGGGACAGGTAACAATCAGCCCCAGCATTTT	CSAHPGTGNNQPQHF
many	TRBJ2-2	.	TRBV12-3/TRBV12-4	TGTGCCAGCAGTTTTTGGGCGGGGGAGCTGTTTTTT	CASSFWAGELFF
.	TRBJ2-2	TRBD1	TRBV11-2	TGTGCCAGCAGCTTCCCGGACAGGGGTGAAAACGGGGAGCTGTTTTTT	CASSFPDRGENGELFF
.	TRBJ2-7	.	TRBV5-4	TGTGCCAGCAGCTCCAGGGGAGAGGGCTACAAGCAGTACTTC	CASSSRGEGYKQYF
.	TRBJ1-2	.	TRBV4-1	TGCGCCAGCAGCCAAGGCATAGCGGCGTCAGGGAACAAATATGACTATGGCTACACCTTC	CASSQGIAASGNKYDYGYTF
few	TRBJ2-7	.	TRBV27	TGTGCCAGCAGTCCTGTCAGGGGGGATGACGAGCAGTACTTC	CASSPVRGDDEQYF
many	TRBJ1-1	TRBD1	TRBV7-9	TGTGCCAGCAGCTTCAGGGGGGCTGAAGCTTTCTTT	CASSFRGAEAFF
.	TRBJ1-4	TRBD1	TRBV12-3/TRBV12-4	TGTGCCAGCAGCTCGCTGACAGGGGTGGGTGAAAAACTGTTTTTT	CASSSLTGVGEKLFF
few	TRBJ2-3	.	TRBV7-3	TGTGCCAGCAGCTTCGGGGGTCAGGGGACGACCACAGATACGCAGTATTTT	CASSFGGQGTTTDTQYF
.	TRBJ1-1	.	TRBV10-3	TGTGCCATCAGTGAGTCAGTGTCTGAAGCTTTCTTT	CAISESVSEAFF
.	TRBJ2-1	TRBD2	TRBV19	TGTGCCAGTAGTCCGCTAGCGGCCAGCTCCTACAATGAGCAGTTCTTC	CASSPLAASSYNEQFF
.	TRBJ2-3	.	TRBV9	TGTGCCAGCAGCTTACAGGGGGGGAACACAGATACGCAGTATTTT	CASSLQGGNTDTQYF
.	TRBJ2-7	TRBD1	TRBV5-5	TGTGCCAGCAGCTTGGTGGACAGGGGTGAATACGAGCAGTACTTC	CASSLVDRGEYEQYF
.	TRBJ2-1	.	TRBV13	TGTGCCAGCATCCAAAGGGGGGGGACCAATGAGCAGTTCTTC	CASIQRGGTNEQFF
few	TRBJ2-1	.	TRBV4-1	TGCGCCAGCAGCCAACAGGCCAACAATGAGCAGTTCTTC	CASSQQANNEQFF
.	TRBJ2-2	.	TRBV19	TGTGTCAGTATGTGGAACACCGGGGAGCTGTTTTTT	CVSMWNTGELFF
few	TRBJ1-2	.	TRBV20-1	TGCAGTGCTCCTCGCTGGAAGAGTGGTGAAGGGTATGGCTACACCTTC	CSAPRWKSGEGYGYTF
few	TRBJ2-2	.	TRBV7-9	TGTGCCAGCAGCTTAGCGGGATTCACCGGGGAGCTGTTTTTT	CASSLAGFTGELFF
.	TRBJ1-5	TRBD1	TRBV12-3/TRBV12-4	TGTGCCAGCACCGTCGACAGGGCTAGCAATCAGCCCCAGCATTTT	CASTVDRASNQPQHF
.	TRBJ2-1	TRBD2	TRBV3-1	TGTGCCAGCAAAAAAGCGGGGGAGTTCTACAATGAGCAGTTCTTC	CASKKAGEFYNEQFF
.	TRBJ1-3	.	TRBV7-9	TGTGCCAGCAGCTCCCCATCAGACTGGACCTCTGGAAACACCATATATTTT	CASSSPSDWTSGNTIYF
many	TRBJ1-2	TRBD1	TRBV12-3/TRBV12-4	TGTGCCAGCAGCCCGGACAGGGGCCTAGGGTATGGCTACACCTTC	CASSPDRGLGYGYTF
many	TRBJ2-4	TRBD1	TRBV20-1	TGCAGTGCTAGAGGGCCCGGGACAGGGGTAGCCAAAAACATTCAGTACTTC	CSARGPGTGVAKNIQYF
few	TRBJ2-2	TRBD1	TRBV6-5	TGTGCCAGCAGTGACAGGGCCCGCGAGGGAAACACCGGGGAGCTGTTTTTT	CASSDRAREGNTGELFF
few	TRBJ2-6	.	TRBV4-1	TGCGCCAGCAGCCAAGAAGACAGAAGCGTCTCTGGGGCCAACGTCCTGACTTTC	CASSQEDRSVSGANVLTF
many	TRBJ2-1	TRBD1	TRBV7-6	TGTGCCAGCAGCTTGGGGGACAGCTCCTACAATGAGCAGTTCTTC	CASSLGDSSYNEQFF
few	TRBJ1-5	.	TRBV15	TGTGCCACCAGCAGAGATCCAGGTAGCAATCAGCCCCAGCATTTT	CATSRDPGSNQPQHF